This record concerns one T cell receptor (beta chain) sequence. Trimming took 5 bases from V and 7 from J; bases not matched to a gene: 11. Per germline, CDR1 LGHDT and CDR2 YNNKEL (reference sequence). This CDR3 has 16 residues. In the original processing: Amplifying reference gene primers gave estimates of nucleated cell counts. The repertoire was sequenced with immunoSEQ multiplex PCR; TCRdb's copy has only in-frame clones and lacks some. The V and J calls and clone size are taken from that table; D and trimming were inferred from the DNA. This sample has roughly 250,000 clones, with less than 90% found just once. This entry belongs to a study of blood T cell repertoires in COVID-19. Overall study: Acute-phase and convalescent COVID-19 samples originated in the United States, Italy and Spain.

The sample comprised peripheral blood. The receptor's source is a woman aged 25 to 39 with COVID-19, enrolled during active disease. The chain couples TRBV3-1 (or the pseudogene TRBV3-2) to TRBJ1-6; 7 bases align to TRBD1. The CDR3: CASSFGGRGKNSPLHF. CDR3 nucleotides: TGTGCCAGCAGCTTTGGGGGCAGGGGGAAAAATTCACCCCTCCACTTT.